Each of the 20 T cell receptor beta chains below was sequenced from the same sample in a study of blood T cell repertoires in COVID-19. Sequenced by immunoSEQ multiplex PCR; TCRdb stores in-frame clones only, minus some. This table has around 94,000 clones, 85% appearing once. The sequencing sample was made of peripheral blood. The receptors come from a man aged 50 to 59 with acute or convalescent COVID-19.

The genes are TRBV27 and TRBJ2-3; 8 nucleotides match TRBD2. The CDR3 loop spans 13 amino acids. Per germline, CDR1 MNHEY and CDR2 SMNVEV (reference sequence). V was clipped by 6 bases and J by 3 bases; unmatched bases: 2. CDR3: CASRGTSTDTQYF. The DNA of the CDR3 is TGTGCCAGCAGGGGGACTAGTACAGATACGCAGTATTTT.

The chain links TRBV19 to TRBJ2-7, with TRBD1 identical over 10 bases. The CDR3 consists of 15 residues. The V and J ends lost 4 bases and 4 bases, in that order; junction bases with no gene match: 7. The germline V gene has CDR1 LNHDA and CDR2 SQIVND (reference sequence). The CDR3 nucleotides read TGTGCCAGTAGTAGACCCGGGACAGGGGTTTACGAGCAGTACTTC. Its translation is CASSRPGTGVYEQYF.

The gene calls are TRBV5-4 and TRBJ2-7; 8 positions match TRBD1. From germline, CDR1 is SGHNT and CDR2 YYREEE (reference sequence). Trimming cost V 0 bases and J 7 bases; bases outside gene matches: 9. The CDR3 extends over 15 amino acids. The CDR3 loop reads CASSLAGNRGEEQYF. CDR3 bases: TGTGCCAGCAGCTTGGCCGGGAACAGGGGGGAAGAGCAGTACTTC.

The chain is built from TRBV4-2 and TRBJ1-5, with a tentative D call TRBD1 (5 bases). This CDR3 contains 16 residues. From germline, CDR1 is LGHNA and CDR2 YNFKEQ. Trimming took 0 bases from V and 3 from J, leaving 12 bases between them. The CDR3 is CASSQDRAGLNQPQHF. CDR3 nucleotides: TGTGCCAGCAGCCAAGATAGGGCAGGGCTCAATCAGCCCCAGCATTTT.

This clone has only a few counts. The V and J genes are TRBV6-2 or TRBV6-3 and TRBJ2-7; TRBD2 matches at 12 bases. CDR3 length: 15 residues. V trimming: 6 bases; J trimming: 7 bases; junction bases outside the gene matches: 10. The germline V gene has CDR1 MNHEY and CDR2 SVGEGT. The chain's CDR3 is CASSQGLAGTWEQYF. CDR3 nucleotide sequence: TGTGCCAGCAGCCAAGGACTAGCGGGAACTTGGGAGCAGTACTTC.

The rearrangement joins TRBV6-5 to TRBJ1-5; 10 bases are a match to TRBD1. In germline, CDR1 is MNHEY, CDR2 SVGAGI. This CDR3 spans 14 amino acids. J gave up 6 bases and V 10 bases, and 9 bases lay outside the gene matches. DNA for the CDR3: TGTGCCACCATGAAGGACAGGGGGATTCAGCCCCAGCATTTT. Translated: CATMKDRGIQPQHF.

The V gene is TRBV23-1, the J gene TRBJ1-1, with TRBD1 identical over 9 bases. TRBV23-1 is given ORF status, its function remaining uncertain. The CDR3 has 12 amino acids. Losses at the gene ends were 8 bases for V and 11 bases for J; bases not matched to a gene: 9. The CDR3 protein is CASSQGALSAFF. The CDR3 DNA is TGCGCCAGCTCACAGGGGGCGCTATCTGCTTTCTTT.

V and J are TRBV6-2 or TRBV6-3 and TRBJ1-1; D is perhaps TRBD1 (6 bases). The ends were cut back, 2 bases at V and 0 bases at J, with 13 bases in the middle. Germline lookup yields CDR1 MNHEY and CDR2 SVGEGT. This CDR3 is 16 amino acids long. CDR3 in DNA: TGTGCCAGCAGTTACGTACAGGGACGAGTGAACACTGAAGCTTTCTTT. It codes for CASSYVQGRVNTEAFF.

CDR3 amino acids: CASSKEGTRDRGYEQYF. The CDR3 DNA is TGTGCCAGCAGCAAAGAGGGCACCCGGGACAGGGGCTACGAGCAGTACTTC. This chain links TRBV21-1 with TRBJ2-7; TRBD1, the table's D call, was not compared with the DNA. TRBV21-1 has pseudogene status. The CDR3 runs to 17 residues.

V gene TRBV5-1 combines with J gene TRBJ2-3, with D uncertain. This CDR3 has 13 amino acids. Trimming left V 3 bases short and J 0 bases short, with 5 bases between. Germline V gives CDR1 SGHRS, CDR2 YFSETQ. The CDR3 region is CASSSTSTDTQYF. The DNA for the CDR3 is TGCGCCAGCAGCTCGACTAGCACAGATACGCAGTATTTT.

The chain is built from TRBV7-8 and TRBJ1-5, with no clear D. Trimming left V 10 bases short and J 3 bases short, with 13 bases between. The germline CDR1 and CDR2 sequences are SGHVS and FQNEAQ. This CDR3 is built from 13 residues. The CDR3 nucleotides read TGTGCCACCACCCCAGGCCCCAATCAGCCCCAGCATTTT. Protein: CATTPGPNQPQHF.

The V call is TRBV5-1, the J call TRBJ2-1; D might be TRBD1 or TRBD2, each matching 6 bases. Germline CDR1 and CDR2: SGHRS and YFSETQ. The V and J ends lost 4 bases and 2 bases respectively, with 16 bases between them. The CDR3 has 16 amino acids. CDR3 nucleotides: TGCGCCAGCAGCCTGGGGGGCAGTCGACCCTACAATGAGCAGTTCTTC. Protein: CASSLGGSRPYNEQFF.

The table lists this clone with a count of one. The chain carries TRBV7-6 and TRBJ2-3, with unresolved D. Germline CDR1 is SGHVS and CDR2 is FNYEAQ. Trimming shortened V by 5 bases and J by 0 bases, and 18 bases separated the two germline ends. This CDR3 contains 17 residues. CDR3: CASSDILVHSSTDTQYF. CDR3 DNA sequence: TGTGCCAGCAGCGACATACTCGTGCATTCTAGCACAGATACGCAGTATTTT.

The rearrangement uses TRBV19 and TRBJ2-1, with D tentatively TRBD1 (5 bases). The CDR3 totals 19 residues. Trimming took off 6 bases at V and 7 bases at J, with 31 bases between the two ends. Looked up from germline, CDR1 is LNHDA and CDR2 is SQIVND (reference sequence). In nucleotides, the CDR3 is TGTGCCAGTAGGAACGGACGGAATTTCTTCCCTGGACAAATTAATGAGCAGTTCTTC. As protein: CASRNGRNFFPGQINEQFF.

The CDR3, as DNA: TGTGCCAGCAGTCTAATAAGTCAGGGTACTGAAGCTTTCTTT. It specifies CASSLISQGTEAFF. The rearrangement joins TRBV6-5 to TRBJ1-1, with D possibly matching TRBD1 (5 bases). Germline CDR1 is MNHEY and CDR2 is SVGAGI. Trimming removed 5 bases at V and 5 bases at J, with 15 bases between. This CDR3 has 14 amino acids.

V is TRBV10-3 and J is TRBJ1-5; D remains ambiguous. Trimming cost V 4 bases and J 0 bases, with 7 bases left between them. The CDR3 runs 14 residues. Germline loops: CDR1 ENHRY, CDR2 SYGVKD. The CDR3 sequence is CAISAGDSNQPQHF. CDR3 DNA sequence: TGTGCCATCAGTGCCGGAGATAGCAATCAGCCCCAGCATTTT.

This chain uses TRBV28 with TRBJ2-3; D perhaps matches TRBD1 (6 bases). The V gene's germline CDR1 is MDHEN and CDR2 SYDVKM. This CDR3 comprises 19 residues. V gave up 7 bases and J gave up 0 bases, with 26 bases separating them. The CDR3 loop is CASTKWVGGADTSTDTQYF. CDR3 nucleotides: TGTGCCAGCACCAAATGGGTAGGGGGAGCCGATACTAGCACAGATACGCAGTATTTT.

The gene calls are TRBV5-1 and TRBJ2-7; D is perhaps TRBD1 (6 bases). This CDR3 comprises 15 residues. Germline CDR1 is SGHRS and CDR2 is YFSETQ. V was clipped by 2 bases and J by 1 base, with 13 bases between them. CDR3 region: CASSFGQLGSYEQYF. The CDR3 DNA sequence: TGCGCCAGCAGCTTTGGACAGCTCGGGTCCTACGAGCAGTACTTC. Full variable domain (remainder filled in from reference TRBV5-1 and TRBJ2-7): KAGVTQTPRYLIKTRGQQVTLSCSPISGHRSVSWYQQTPGQGLQFLFEYFSETQRNKGNFPGRFSGRQFSNSRSEMNVSTLELGDSALYLCASSFGQLGSYEQYFGPGTRLTVT.

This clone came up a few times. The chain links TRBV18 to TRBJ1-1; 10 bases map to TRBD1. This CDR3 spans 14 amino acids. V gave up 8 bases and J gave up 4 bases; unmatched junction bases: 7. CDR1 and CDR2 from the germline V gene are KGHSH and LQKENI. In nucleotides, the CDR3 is TGTGCCAGCGCGGACAGGGGGTCGATCACTGAAGCTTTCTTT. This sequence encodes CASADRGSITEAFF.

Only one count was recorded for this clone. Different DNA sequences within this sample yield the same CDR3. The DNA for the CDR3 is TGTGCCAGCAGGGGGACAAGTACAGATACGCAGTATTTT. It yields the protein CASRGTSTDTQYF. The chain uses TRBV6-4 and TRBJ2-3; perhaps TRBD1 as D (6 bases). Germline CDR1 reads MRHNA; CDR2 reads SNTAGT. CDR3 length: 13 amino acids. Trimming removed 6 bases at V and 3 bases at J, with 10 bases between.